This is a list of T cell receptor beta chains from one sample in a study of early T cells in non-severe SARS-CoV-2 infection. TCRdb analysed the 5' RACE reads with MiXCR anew, one entry per CDR3 protein. The sample records roughly 35,000 distinct CDR3 sequences, about 3.9% being singletons. Specimen: whole blood. These TCRs come from an adult who was a healthcare worker with PCR-confirmed SARS-CoV-2 infection or an uninfected control (not recorded which). The CDR3 runs from the conserved cysteine through the conserved F or W. A D gene is named only where the DNA matches it firmly. Rows give clone size only sometimes, using once, few, many, or a class for an expanded clone.

J gene,clone size,D gene,V gene,CDR3 protein,CDR3 DNA
TRBJ2-2,many,-,TRBV29-1,CSVEDRAGETGELFF,TGCAGCGTTGAAGATCGGGCAGGGGAAACCGGGGAGCTGTTTTTT
TRBJ2-1,many,TRBD1,TRBV7-9,CASSQRTGGYNEQFF,TGTGCCAGCAGTCAAAGGACAGGGGGTTACAATGAGCAGTTCTTC
TRBJ1-4,few,-,TRBV6-1,CASSESGPMREKLFF,TGTGCCAGCAGTGAATCAGGGCCGATGCGGGAAAAACTGTTTTTT
TRBJ1-1,few,-,TRBV18,CASSPPAQNTEAFF,TGTGCCAGCTCACCACCGGCTCAGAACACTGAAGCTTTCTTT
TRBJ1-2,many,TRBD1,TRBV20-1,CSASGRQGDYGYTF,TGCAGTGCTAGCGGTCGACAGGGTGACTATGGCTACACCTTC
TRBJ1-2,many,TRBD1,TRBV7-2,CASSEGDRFGYGYTF,TGTGCCAGCAGCGAAGGGGACAGGTTCGGCTATGGCTACACCTTC
TRBJ1-4,-,TRBD1,TRBV27,CASSFYRGMGTNEKLFF,TGTGCCAGCAGTTTCTACAGGGGGATGGGGACTAATGAAAAACTGTTTTTT
TRBJ2-3,many,-,TRBV7-9,CASSLDTSRTSTDTQYF,TGTGCCAGCAGCTTAGACACTAGCAGAACTAGCACAGATACGCAGTATTTT
TRBJ1-2,many,TRBD1,TRBV29-1,CSVEGTGGGYGYTF,TGCAGCGTTGAAGGCACAGGGGGCGGATATGGCTACACCTTC
TRBJ1-6,-,TRBD1,TRBV6-5,CASSYSISGQGLNSPLHF,TGTGCCAGCAGTTACTCGATTTCTGGACAGGGGTTGAATTCACCCCTCCACTTT
TRBJ2-1,many,TRBD2,TRBV4-3,CASSPRAAGAGNEQFF,TGCGCCAGCAGCCCCAGGGCGGCGGGAGCGGGAAATGAGCAGTTCTTC
TRBJ2-1,many,-,TRBV19,CASKGGAVSYNEQFF,TGTGCCAGTAAGGGGGGGGCCGTCTCATACAATGAGCAGTTCTTC
TRBJ1-1,many,TRBD1,TRBV3-1,CASSQTGGEAFF,TGTGCCAGCAGCCAAACAGGGGGGGAAGCTTTCTTT
TRBJ2-7,few,-,TRBV3-1,CASSQDGGSGQYF,TGTGCCAGCAGCCAAGATGGGGGAAGCGGGCAGTACTTC
TRBJ2-1,many,-,TRBV2,CASSVAIYNEQFF,TGTGCCAGCAGTGTGGCTATCTACAATGAGCAGTTCTTC
TRBJ2-7,-,-,TRBV28,CASSLGPSYEQYF,TGTGCCAGCAGTTTAGGGCCATCCTACGAGCAGTACTTC
TRBJ2-6,few,-,TRBV11-1,CASSFFRGGITGANVLTF,TGTGCCAGCAGCTTCTTCAGGGGCGGAATAACTGGGGCCAACGTCCTGACTTTC
TRBJ2-7,many,TRBD2,TRBV5-1,CASSLSGGSLYEQYF,TGCGCCAGCAGCTTGAGTGGCGGGAGCCTTTACGAGCAGTACTTC
TRBJ2-7,many,TRBD2,TRBV13,CASSYLSGKPYEQYF,TGTGCCAGCAGCTACCTTAGCGGGAAGCCCTACGAGCAGTACTTC
TRBJ2-2,many,-,TRBV14,CASSPRLANTGELFF,TGTGCCAGCAGCCCGCGACTAGCGAACACCGGGGAGCTGTTTTTT
TRBJ1-1,many,-,TRBV6-2/TRBV6-3,CASSYGSNTEAFF,TGTGCCAGCAGCTACGGGTCCAACACTGAAGCTTTCTTT
TRBJ2-2,many,-,TRBV20-1,CSARDPRGDGTGELFF,TGCAGTGCTAGAGATCCCAGGGGAGATGGCACCGGGGAGCTGTTTTTT
TRBJ2-1,many,-,TRBV6-6,CASSEDRTSYNEQFF,TGTGCCAGCAGTGAGGACAGAACCTCCTACAATGAGCAGTTCTTC
TRBJ2-3,many,-,TRBV12-3/TRBV12-4,CASSLGVVSDTQYF,TGTGCCAGCAGTTTAGGAGTAGTTTCAGATACGCAGTATTTT
TRBJ2-7,few,-,TRBV7-2,CASSGRTAYEQYF,TGTGCCAGCAGCGGACGGACAGCCTACGAGCAGTACTTC
TRBJ2-7,-,TRBD2,TRBV4-3,CASSQGGGAYEQYF,TGCGCCAGCAGCCAAGGTGGGGGGGCCTACGAGCAGTACTTC
TRBJ2-1,many,TRBD2,TRBV7-3,CASSPTSGKRDDNEQFF,TGTGCCAGCAGCCCGACTAGCGGGAAACGAGATGACAATGAGCAGTTCTTC